This TCR beta chain comes out of a study of blood T cell repertoires in COVID-19. Using immunoSEQ multiplex PCR, the repertoire was profiled, and TCRdb retains in-frame clones only, with some absent. The sample lists some 160,000 clones, 79% occurring once. The CDR3 totals 14 residues. The receptor was derived from a man in his forties or fifties with active or convalescent COVID-19. The chain couples TRBV1 to TRBJ2-2; whether TRBD2, the table's D call, matches the DNA was not checked. TRBV1 is a recognized pseudogene. The source material was peripheral blood. CDR3 protein: CTSSARGGTGELFF. As DNA, the CDR3 is TGCACCAGCAGCGCTCGTGGAGGGACCGGGGAGCTGTTTTTT.